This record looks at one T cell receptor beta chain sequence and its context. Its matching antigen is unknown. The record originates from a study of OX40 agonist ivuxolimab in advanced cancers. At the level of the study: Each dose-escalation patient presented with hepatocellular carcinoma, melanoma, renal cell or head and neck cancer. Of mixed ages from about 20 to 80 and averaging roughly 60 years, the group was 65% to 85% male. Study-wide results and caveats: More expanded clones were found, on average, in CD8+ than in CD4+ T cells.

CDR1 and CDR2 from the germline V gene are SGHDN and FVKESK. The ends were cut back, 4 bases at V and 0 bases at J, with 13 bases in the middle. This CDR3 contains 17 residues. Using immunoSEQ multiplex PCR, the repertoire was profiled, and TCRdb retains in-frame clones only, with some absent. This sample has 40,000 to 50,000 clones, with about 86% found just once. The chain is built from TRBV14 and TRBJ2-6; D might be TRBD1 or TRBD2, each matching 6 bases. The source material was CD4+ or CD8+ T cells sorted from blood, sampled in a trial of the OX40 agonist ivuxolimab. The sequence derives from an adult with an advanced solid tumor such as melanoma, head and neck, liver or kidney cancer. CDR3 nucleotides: TGTGCCAGCAGCCGGGAGAGGGGGGTCTCTGGGGCCAACGTCCTGACTTTC. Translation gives CASSRERGVSGANVLTF. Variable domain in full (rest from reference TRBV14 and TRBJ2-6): EAGVTQFPSHSVIEKGQTVTLRCDPISGHDNLYWYRRVMGKEIKFLLHFVKESKQDESGMPNNRFLAERTGGTYSTLKVQPAELEDSGVYFCASSRERGVSGANVLTFGAGSRLTVL.